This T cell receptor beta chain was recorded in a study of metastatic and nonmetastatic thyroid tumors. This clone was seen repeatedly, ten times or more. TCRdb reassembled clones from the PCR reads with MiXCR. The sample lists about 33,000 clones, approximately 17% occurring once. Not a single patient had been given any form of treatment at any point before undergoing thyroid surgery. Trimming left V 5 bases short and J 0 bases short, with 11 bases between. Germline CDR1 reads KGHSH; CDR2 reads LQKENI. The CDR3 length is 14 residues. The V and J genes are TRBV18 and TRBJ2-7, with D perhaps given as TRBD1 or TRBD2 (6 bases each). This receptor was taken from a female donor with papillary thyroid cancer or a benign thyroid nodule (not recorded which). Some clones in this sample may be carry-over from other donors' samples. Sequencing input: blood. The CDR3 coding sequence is TGTGCCAGCTCATCCGGGGGCGTCTCCTACGAGCAGTACTTC. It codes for CASSSGGVSYEQYF.